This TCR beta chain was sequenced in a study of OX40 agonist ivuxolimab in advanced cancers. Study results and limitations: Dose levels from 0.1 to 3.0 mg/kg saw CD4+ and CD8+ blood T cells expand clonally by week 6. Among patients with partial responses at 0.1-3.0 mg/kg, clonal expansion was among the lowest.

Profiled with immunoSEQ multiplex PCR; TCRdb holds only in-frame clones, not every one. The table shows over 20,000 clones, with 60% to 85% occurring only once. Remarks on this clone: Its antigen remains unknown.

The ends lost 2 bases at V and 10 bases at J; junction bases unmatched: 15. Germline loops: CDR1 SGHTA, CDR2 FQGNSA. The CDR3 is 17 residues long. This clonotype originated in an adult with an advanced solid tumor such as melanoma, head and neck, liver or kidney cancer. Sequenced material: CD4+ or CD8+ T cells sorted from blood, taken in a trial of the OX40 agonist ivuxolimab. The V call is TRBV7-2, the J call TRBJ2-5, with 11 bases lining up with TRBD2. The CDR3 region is CASSLSPLAGGGRDQYF. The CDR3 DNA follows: TGTGCCAGCAGCTTATCCCCGCTAGCGGGGGGCGGTAGAGACCAGTACTTC.